This TCR beta chain was retrieved from a study of blood T cells in healthy people across ages. V lost 0 bases and J lost 7, with 15 bases in between. The CDR3 has 15 residues. CDR1 and CDR2 (germline): MGHRA, YSYEKL. There are many counts of this clonotype. As yet, its antigen is unknown. Through a sample-barcoded 5' primer and a J-beta primer mix, a second PCR was run for roughly 6 to 11 cycles. TCRdb analysed the 5' RACE reads with MiXCR anew, one entry per CDR3 protein. The sample includes around 2 million distinct CDR3 sequences, about two fifths of them seen just once. Collection of 9.5 to 10 milliliters of peripheral blood was performed for each donor. Regarding the study as a whole: Naive and antigen-experienced cells were not separated, limiting conclusive comparison.

The gene calls are TRBV4-1 and TRBJ1-1; D perhaps matches TRBD1 (6 bases). The sequencing sample was made of blood. The clonotype comes from a human donor in good health. This CDR3 is CASSQDRNRVYEAFF. CDR3 DNA sequence: TGCGCCAGCAGCCAAGATCGGAACAGGGTCTATGAAGCTTTCTTT.